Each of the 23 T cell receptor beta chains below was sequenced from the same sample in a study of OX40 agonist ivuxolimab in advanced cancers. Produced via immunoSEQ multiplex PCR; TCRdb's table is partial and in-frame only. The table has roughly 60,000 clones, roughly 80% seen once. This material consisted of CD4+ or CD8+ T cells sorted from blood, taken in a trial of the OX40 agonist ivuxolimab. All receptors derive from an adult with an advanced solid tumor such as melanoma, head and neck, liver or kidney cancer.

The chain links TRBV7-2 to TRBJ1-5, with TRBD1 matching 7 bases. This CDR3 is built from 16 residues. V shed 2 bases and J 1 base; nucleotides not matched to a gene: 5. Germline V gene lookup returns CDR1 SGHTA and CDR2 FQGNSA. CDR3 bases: TGTGCCAGCAGCTTACAGGGGGTTGGGAGCAATCAGCCCCAGCATTTT. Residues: CASSLQGVGSNQPQHF.

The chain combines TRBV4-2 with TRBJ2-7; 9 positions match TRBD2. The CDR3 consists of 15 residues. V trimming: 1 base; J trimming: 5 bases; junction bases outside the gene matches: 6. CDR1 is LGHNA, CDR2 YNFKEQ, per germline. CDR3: CASSQATSGGHEQYF. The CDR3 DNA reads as TGTGCCAGCAGCCAAGCGACTAGCGGTGGGCACGAGCAGTACTTC.

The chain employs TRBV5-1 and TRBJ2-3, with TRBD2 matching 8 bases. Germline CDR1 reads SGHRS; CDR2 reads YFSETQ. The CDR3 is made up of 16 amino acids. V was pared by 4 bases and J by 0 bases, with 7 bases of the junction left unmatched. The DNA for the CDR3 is TGCGCCAGCAGCGTGGACGCTAGCGGGAGCACAGATACGCAGTATTTT. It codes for CASSVDASGSTDTQYF.

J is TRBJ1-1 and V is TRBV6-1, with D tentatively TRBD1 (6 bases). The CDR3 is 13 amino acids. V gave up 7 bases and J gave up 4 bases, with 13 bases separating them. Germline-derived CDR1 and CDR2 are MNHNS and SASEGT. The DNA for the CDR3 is TGTGCCAGCATTGTTCAGGGGAGCACTGAAGCTTTCTTT. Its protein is CASIVQGSTEAFF.

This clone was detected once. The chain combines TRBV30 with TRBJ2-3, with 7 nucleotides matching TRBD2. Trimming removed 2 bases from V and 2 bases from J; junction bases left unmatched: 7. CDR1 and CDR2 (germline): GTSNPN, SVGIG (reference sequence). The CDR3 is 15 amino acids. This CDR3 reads CAWSLSGLFTDTQYF. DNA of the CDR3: TGTGCCTGGAGTCTTAGCGGGTTATTCACAGATACGCAGTATTTT.

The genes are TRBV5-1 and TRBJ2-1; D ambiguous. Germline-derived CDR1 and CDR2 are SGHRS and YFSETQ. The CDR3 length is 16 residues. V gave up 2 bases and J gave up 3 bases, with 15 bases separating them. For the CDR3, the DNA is TGCGCCAGCAGCTTTGCGGCAGTCGAGAGCTACAATGAGCAGTTCTTC. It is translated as CASSFAAVESYNEQFF.

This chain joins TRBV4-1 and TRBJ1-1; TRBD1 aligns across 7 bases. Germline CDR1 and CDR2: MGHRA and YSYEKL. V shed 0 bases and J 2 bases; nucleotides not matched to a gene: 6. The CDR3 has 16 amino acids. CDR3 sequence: CASSQDARDSNTEAFF. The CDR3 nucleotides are TGCGCCAGCAGCCAAGATGCGCGGGACAGCAACACTGAAGCTTTCTTT.

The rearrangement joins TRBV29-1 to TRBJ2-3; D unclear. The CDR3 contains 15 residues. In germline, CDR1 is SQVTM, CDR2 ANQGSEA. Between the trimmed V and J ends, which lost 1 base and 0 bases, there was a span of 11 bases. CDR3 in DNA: TGCAGCGTTGAAGCTTCGGGCATTAGCACAGATACGCAGTATTTT. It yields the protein CSVEASGISTDTQYF.

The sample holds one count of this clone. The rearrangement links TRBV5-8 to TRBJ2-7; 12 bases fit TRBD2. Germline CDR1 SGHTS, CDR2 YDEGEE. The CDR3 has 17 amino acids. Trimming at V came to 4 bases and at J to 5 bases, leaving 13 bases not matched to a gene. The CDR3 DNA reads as TGTGCCAGCAGCCCTCAACTTGGACTAGCGGGATCAAACGAGCAGTACTTC. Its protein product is CASSPQLGLAGSNEQYF.

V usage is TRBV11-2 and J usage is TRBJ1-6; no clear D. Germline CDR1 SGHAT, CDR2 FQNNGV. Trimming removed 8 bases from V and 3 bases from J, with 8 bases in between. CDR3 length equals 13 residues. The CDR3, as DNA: TGTGCCAGCCAACAGCTCTATAATTCACCCCTCCACTTT. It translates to CASQQLYNSPLHF.

As DNA, the CDR3 is TGTGCCAGCAGCCGGGACAGCTCCGCAAACACCATATATTTT. As protein: CASSRDSSANTIYF. V usage is TRBV7-9 and J usage is TRBJ1-3; 7 nucleotides align to TRBD1. Per germline, CDR1 SEHNR and CDR2 FQNEAQ (reference sequence). The CDR3 contains 14 residues. Losses at the gene ends were 5 bases for V and 6 bases for J; bases not matched to a gene: 7.

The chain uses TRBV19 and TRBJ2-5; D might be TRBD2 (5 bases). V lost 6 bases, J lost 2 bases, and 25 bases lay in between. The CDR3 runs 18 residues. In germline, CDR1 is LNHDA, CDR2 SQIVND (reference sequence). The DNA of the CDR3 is TGTGCCAGTAGCCCTAGGCCTACTAGGGCCGAATTTCAAGAGACCCAGTACTTC. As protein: CASSPRPTRAEFQETQYF.

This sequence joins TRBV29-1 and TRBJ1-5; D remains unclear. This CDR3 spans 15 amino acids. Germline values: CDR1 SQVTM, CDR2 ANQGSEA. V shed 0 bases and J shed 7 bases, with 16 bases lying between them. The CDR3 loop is CSVEEEELARQPQHF. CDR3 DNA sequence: TGCAGCGTTGAAGAAGAGGAATTGGCAAGGCAGCCCCAGCATTTT.

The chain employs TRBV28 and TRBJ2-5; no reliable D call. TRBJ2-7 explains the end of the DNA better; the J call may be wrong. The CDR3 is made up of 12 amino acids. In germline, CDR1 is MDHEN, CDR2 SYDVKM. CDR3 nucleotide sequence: TGTGCCAGCACGGGTAGTAGCTACGAGCAGTACTTC. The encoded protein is CASTGSSYEQYF.

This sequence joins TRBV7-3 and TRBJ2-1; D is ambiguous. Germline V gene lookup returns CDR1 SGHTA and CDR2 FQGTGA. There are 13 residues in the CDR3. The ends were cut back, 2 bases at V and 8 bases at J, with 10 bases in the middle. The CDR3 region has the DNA TGTGCCAGCAGCTTAGATTCGTGGGATGAGCAGTTCTTC. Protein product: CASSLDSWDEQFF.

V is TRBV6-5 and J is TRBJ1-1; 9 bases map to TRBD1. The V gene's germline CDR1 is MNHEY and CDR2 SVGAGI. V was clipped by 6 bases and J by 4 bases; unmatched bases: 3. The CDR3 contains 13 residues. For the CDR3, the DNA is TGTGCCAGCAGCGTACAGGGGGCCACTGAAGCTTTCTTT. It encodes CASSVQGATEAFF.

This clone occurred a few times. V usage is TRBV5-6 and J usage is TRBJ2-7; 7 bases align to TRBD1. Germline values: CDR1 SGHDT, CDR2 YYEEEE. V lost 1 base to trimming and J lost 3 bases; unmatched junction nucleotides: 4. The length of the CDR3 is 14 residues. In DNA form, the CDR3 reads TGTGCCAGCAGCTTGACAGGGGTCGTCTACGAGCAGTACTTC. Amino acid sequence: CASSLTGVVYEQYF.

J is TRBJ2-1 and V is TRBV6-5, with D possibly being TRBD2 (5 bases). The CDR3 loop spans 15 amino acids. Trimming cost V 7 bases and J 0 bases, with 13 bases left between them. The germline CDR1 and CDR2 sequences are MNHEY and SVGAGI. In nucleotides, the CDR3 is TGTGCCAGCATGATCGAGCGGAGCTCCTACAATGAGCAGTTCTTC. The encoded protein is CASMIERSSYNEQFF.

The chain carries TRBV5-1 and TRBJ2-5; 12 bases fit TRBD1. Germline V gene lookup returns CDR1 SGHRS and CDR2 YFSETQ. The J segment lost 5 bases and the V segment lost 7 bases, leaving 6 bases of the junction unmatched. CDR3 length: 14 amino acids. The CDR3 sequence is CASRLGTGGETQYF. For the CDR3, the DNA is TGCGCCAGCCGACTTGGGACAGGGGGCGAGACCCAGTACTTC.

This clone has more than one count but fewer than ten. The CDR3 protein is CASSFYMGQTQYF. The CDR3 DNA sequence: TGTGCCAGCAGTTTCTACATGGGACAGACCCAGTACTTC. V gene TRBV27 combines with J gene TRBJ2-5; D may correspond to TRBD1 or TRBD2 (5 bases each). V lost 3 bases and J 6 bases, leaving 11 bases between the germline ends. This CDR3 is 13 amino acids long. CDR1 and CDR2 from the germline V gene are MNHEY and SMNVEV (reference sequence).

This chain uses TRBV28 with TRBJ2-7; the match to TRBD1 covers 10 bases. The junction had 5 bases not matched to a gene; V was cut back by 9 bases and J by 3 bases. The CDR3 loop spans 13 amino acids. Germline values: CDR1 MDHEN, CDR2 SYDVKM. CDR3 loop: CASGTGDHYEQYF. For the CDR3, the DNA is TGTGCCAGTGGGACAGGGGATCACTACGAGCAGTACTTC.

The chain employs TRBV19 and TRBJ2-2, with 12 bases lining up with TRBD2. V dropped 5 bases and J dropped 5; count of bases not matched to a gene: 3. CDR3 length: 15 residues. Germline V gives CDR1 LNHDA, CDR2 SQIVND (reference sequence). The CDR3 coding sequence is TGTGCCAGTAGTGCCGGACTAGCGGGAACCGGGGAGCTGTTTTTT. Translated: CASSAGLAGTGELFF.

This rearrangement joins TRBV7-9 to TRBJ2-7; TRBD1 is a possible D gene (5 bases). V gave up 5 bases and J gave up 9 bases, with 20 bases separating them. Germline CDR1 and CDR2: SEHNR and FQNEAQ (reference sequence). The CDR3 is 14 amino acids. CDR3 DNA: TGTGCCAGCAGCCCCGGCGGTGGACATCGCCGGCAGTACTTC. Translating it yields CASSPGGGHRRQYF. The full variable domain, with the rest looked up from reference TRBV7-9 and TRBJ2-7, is DTGVSQNPRHKITKRGQNVTFRCDPISEHNRLYWYRQTLGQGPEFLTYFQNEAQLEKSRLLSDRFSAERPKGSFSTLEIQRTEQGDSAMYLCASSPGGGHRRQYFGPGTRLTVT.